This T cell receptor (beta chain) was sequenced for a study of blood T cell repertoires in COVID-19. CDR1 is LNHDA, CDR2 SQIVND, per germline (reference sequence). V was clipped by 7 bases and J by 6 bases, with 25 bases between them. This CDR3 comprises 16 residues. Using immunoSEQ multiplex PCR, the repertoire was profiled, and TCRdb retains in-frame clones only, with some absent. The sample shows 200,000 to 250,000 clones, about four fifths of them seen only once. The TCR was taken from a woman in her 70s with acute or convalescent COVID-19. This chain links TRBV19 with TRBJ2-7; a weak D match, TRBD1 (6 bases). Material for sequencing was peripheral blood. The CDR3 sequence: CASMGAQAKGYSEQYF. The CDR3 nucleotides are TGTGCCAGTATGGGGGCCCAGGCCAAAGGTTACTCCGAGCAGTACTTC.